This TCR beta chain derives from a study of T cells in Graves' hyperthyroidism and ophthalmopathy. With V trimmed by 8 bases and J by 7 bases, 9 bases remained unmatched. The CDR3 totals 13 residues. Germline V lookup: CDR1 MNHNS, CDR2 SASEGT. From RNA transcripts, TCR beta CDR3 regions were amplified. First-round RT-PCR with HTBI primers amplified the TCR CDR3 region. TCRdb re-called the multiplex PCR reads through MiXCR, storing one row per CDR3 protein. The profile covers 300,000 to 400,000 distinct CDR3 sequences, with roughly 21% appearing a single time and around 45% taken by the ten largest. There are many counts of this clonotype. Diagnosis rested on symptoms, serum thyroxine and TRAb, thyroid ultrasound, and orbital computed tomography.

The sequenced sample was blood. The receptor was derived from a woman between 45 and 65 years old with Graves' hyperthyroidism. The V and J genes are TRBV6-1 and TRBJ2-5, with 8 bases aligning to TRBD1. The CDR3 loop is CASGDRSGGTQYF. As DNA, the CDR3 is TGTGCCAGCGGGGACAGGTCTGGTGGGACCCAGTACTTC.